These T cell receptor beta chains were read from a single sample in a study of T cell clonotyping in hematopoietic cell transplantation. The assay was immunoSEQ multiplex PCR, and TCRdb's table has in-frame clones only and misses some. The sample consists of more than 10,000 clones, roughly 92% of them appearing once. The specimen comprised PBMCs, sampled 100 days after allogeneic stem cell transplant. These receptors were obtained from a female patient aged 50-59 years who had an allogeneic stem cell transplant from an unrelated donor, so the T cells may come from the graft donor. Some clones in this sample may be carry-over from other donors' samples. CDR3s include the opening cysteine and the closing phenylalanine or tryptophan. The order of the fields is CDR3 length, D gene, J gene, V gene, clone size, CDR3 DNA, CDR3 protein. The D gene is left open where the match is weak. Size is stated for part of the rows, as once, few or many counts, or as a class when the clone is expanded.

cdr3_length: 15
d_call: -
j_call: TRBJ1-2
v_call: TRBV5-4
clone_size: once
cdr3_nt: TGTGCCAGCAGCTTATCGCTGACAGAGAACTATGGCTACACCTTC
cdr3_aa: CASSLSLTENYGYTF

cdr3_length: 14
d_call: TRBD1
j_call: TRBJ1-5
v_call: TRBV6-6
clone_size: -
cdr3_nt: TGTGCCAGCAGCCCGACAGGGAAGTTTCAGCCCCAGCATTTT
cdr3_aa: CASSPTGKFQPQHF

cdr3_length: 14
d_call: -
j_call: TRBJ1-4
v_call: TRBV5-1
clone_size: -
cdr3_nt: TGCGCCAGCAGCTCGGACGGACCTAATGAAAAACTGTTTTTT
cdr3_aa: CASSSDGPNEKLFF

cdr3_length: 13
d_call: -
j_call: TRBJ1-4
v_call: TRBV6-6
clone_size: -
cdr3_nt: TGTGCCAGCGGCCCTTCTGTTTATGAAAAACTGTTTTTT
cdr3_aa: CASGPSVYEKLFF

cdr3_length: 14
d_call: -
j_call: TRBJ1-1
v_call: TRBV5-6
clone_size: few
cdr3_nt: TGTGCCAGCAGCTTAGGAGGTGGGGGAACTGAAGCTTTCTTT
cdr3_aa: CASSLGGGGTEAFF

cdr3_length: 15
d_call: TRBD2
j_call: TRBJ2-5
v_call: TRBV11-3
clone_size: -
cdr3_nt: TGTGCCAGCAGCTTCATTGCGGGAGGGTTGGAGACCCAGTACTTC
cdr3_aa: CASSFIAGGLETQYF

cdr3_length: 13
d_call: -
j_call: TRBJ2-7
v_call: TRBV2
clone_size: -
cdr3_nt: TGTGCCAGCAGCCCGCGGGTGACCTACGAGCAGTACTTC
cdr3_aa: CASSPRVTYEQYF

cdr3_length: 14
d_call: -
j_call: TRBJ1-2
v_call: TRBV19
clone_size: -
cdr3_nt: TGTGCCAGTAGTATAGATCGAGGGGCGGGCGGCTACACCTTC
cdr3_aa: CASSIDRGAGGYTF

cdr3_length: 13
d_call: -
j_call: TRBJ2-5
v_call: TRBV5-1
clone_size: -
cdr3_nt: TGCGCCAGCAGCCCCGGGACCCTGGAGACCCAGTACTTC
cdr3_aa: CASSPGTLETQYF

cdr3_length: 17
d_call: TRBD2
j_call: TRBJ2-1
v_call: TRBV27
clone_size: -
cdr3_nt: TGTGCCAGCAGCCTACTCGTCCAAGCGGGACGTATTTATGAGCAGTTCTTC
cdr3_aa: CASSLLVQAGRIYEQFF

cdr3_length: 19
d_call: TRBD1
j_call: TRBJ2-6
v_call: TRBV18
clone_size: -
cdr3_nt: TGTGCCAGCTCACACCTGACAGGGGGAAGAAGCTCTGGGGCCAACGTCCTGACTTTC
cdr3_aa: CASSHLTGGRSSGANVLTF

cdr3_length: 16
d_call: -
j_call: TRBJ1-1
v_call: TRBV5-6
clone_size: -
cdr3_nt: TGTGCCAGCAGCCCGGCGGGGTTGGTAGCGAACACTGAAGCTTTCTTT
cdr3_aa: CASSPAGLVANTEAFF

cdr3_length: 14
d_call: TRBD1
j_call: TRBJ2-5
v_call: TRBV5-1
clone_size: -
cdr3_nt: TGCGCCAGCAGCCCCGGACAGGGGGCAGAGACCCAGTACTTC
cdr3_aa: CASSPGQGAETQYF

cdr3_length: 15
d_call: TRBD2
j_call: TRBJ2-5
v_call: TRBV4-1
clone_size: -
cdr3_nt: TGCGCCAGCAGCCGACTAGCGGGGGCGCAAGAGACCCAGTACTTC
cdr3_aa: CASSRLAGAQETQYF

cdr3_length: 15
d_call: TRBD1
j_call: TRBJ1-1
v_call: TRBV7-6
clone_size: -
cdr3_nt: TGTGCCAGCAGCTCCACCGGACAGGGGGCAACTGAAGCTTTCTTT
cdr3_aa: CASSSTGQGATEAFF

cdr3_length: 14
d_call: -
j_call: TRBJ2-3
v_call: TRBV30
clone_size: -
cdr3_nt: TGTGCCTGGAGTCCCTCTACGAGAGGCAATACGCAGTATTTT
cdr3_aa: CAWSPSTRGNTQYF

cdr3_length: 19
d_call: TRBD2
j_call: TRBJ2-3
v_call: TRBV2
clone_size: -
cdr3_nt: TGTGCCAGCAGTGAAGATTTGAGACTAGCGGGGGTGGGCACAGATACGCAGTATTTT
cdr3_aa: CASSEDLRLAGVGTDTQYF

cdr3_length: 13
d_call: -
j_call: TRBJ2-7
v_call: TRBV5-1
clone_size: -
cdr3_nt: TGCGCCAGCCGGGGGCGGGAGACCTACGAGCAGTACTTC
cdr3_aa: CASRGRETYEQYF

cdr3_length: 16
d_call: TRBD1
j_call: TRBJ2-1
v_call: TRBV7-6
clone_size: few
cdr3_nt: TGTGCCAGCAGCTTTACTACAGGGGACTCCTACAATGAGCAGTTCTTC
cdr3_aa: CASSFTTGDSYNEQFF

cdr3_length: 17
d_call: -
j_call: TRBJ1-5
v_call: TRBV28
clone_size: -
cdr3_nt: TGTGCCAGCAGTTTATTAGGGGCAGGGCATACAAATCAGCCCCAGCATTTT
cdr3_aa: CASSLLGAGHTNQPQHF

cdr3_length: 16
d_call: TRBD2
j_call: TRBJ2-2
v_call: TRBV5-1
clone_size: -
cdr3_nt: TGCGCCAGCAGCCCGGGTGGGGGGGCGAACACCGGGGAGCTGTTTTTT
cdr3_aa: CASSPGGGANTGELFF

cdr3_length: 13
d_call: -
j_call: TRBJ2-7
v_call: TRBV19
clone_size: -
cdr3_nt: TGTGCCAGTAGTATTGGGACTCCCTACGAGCAGTACTTC
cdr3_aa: CASSIGTPYEQYF

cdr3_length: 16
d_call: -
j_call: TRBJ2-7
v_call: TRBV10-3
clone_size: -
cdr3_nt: TGTGCCATCAGTGAGGGGCGGTTTAAAGGCTCTGACGAGCAGTACTTC
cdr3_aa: CAISEGRFKGSDEQYF

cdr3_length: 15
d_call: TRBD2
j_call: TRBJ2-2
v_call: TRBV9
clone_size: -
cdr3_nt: TGTGCCAGCAGCGTTAGCGGGAGCCAGACCGGGGAGCTGTTTTTT
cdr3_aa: CASSVSGSQTGELFF

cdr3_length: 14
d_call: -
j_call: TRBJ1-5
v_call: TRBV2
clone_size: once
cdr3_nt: TGTGCCAGCAGTGGGTCCCAATCGGATCAGCCCCAGCATTTT
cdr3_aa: CASSGSQSDQPQHF

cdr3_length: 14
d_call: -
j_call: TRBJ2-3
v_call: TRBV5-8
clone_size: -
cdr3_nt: TGTGCCAGCAGCTGGGGGGAACAAGGAGATACGCAGTATTTT
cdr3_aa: CASSWGEQGDTQYF

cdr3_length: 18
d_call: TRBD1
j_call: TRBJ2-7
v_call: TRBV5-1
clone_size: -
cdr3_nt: TGCGCCAGCAGCTACTTCGCCCTACTACCGGGACAGGGAAACGAGCAGTACTTC
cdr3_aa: CASSYFALLPGQGNEQYF

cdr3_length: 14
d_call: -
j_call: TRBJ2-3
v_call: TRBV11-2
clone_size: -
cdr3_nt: TGTGCCAGCAGCTTAAATCCGGGGGTAGATACGCAGTATTTT
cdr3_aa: CASSLNPGVDTQYF

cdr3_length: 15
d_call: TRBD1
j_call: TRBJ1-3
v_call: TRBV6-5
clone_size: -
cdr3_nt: TGTGCCAGCAGTTACGGACAGGGTATAGGAAACACCATATATTTT
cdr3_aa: CASSYGQGIGNTIYF

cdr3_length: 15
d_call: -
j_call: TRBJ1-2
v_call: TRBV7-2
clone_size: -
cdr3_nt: TGTGCCAGCAGCTTAAACCGACAGCCGAACTATGGCTACACCTTC
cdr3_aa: CASSLNRQPNYGYTF

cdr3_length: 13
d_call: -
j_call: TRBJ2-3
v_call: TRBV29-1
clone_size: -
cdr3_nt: TGCAGCGTTACAGGGATTAGCACAGATACGCAGTATTTT
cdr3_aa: CSVTGISTDTQYF

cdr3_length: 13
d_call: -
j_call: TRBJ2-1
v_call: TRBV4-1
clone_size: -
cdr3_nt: TGCGCCAGCAGCCCCGTTTCGGGGGGCATCAGGGTCTTC
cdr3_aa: CASSPVSGGIRVF

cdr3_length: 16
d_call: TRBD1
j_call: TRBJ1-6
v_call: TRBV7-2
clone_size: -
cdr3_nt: TGTGCCAGCAGCTCGTCCCGGGACAGAAATAATTCACCCCTCCACTTT
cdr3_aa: CASSSSRDRNNSPLHF

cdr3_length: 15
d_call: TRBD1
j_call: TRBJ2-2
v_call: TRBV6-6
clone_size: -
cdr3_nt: TGTGCCAGCAGGCAGACAGGGGGAGGCACCGGGGAGCTGTTTTTT
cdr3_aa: CASRQTGGGTGELFF

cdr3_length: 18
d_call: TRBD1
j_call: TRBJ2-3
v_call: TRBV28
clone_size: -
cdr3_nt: TGTGCCAGCAGTTTATATCGGACAGGGGGCACTAGCACAGATACGCAGTATTTT
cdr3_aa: CASSLYRTGGTSTDTQYF